These T cell receptor beta chains were read from a single sample in a study of T-cell memory formation after mild COVID-19. Via MiXCR, TCRdb re-called the 5' RACE reads, giving one row per CDR3 protein. The profile shows 200,000 to 300,000 distinct CDR3 sequences, around 10% of them singletons. Sequencing input: PBMCs or a T cell subset sorted from them (not recorded which). The receptors shown here come from a man between 18 and 29 years old who had mild COVID-19 (a few samples of this study predate the infection). Cell type and time point are not known. The CDR3 runs from the conserved cysteine through the conserved F or W. A D gene is named only where the DNA matches it firmly. Part of the rows lack a size; the others show once, few, many or a class for expanded clones.

clone_size | d_call | j_call | v_call | cdr3_aa | cdr3_nt
- | - | TRBJ2-7 | TRBV2 | CASSDPDLPEQYF | TGTGCCAGCAGTGACCCCGATTTGCCCGAGCAGTACTTC
once | - | TRBJ1-1 | TRBV12-2 | CASRLLQLRNTEAFF | TGTGCAAGTCGCTTACTTCAGTTGAGGAACACTGAAGCTTTCTTT
- | - | TRBJ2-7 | TRBV6-6 | CASSFPRRSYEQYF | TGTGCCAGCAGTTTCCCCAGGCGTTCCTACGAGCAGTACTTC
- | - | TRBJ1-1 | TRBV7-3 | CASSLTLGKVGNTEAFF | TGTGCCAGCAGCTTAACGCTTGGGAAGGTTGGGAACACTGAAGCTTTCTTT
many | TRBD2 | TRBJ2-1 | TRBV4-3 | CASSQELAGEGNEQFF | TGCGCCAGCAGCCAAGAGCTAGCGGGGGAAGGCAATGAGCAGTTCTTC
- | - | TRBJ1-2 | TRBV4-1 | CASSQVAGLGGYTF | TGCGCCAGCAGCCAAGTTGCAGGGCTGGGCGGCTACACCTTC
few | - | TRBJ1-3 | TRBV6-5 | CASSYSAARAGNTIYF | TGTGCCAGCAGTTACTCCGCGGCCCGCGCTGGAAACACCATATATTTT
few | TRBD2 | TRBJ2-3 | TRBV12-3/TRBV12-4 | CASSLLAGDTQYF | TGTGCCAGCAGTTTACTAGCGGGAGATACGCAGTATTTT
many | - | TRBJ1-1 | TRBV7-2 | CASSSMAGGVTEAFF | TGTGCCAGCAGCTCGATGGCGGGAGGGGTCACTGAAGCTTTCTTT
many | TRBD2 | TRBJ2-3 | TRBV5-6 | CASSLIALAGYRDTQYF | TGTGCCAGCAGCTTGATCGCGCTAGCGGGGTATAGAGATACGCAGTATTTT
- | - | TRBJ1-1 | TRBV14 | CASSLESGRGEAFF | TGTGCCAGCAGCCTGGAATCTGGTAGGGGTGAAGCTTTCTTT
few | - | TRBJ2-2 | TRBV29-1 | CSVGSENTGELFF | TGCAGCGTTGGGTCAGAAAACACCGGGGAGCTGTTTTTT
- | - | TRBJ2-1 | TRBV7-6 | CASSLLGSGEQFF | TGTGCCAGCAGCTTATTGGGAAGCGGGGAGCAGTTCTTC
- | - | TRBJ1-2 | TRBV5-1 | CASSFNPGNYGYTF | TGCGCCAGCAGCTTTAACCCGGGGAACTATGGCTACACCTTC
many | - | TRBJ2-5 | TRBV27 | CASSVRREETQYF | TGTGCCAGCAGTGTAAGGCGGGAAGAGACCCAGTACTTC
few | - | TRBJ2-2 | TRBV5-1 | CASSLEGSRATGELFF | TGCGCCAGCAGCTTGGAAGGGAGTCGGGCCACCGGGGAGCTGTTTTTT